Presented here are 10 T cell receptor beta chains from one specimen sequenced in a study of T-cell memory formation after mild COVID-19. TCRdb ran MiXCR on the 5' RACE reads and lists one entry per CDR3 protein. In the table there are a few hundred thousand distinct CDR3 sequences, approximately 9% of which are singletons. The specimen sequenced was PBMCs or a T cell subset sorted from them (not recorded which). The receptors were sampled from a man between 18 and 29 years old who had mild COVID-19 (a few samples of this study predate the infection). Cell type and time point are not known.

The CDR3 sequence is CASSQGGGTGADTQYF. In DNA, the CDR3 is TGCGCCAGCAGCCAAGGAGGTGGGACAGGGGCTGATACGCAGTATTTT. This rearrangement joins TRBV4-3 to TRBJ2-3; 10 nucleotides line up with TRBD1. The germline V gene has CDR1 LGHNA and CDR2 YSLEER. Losses at the gene ends were 1 base for V and 6 bases for J; bases not matched to a gene: 7. The CDR3 runs 16 residues.

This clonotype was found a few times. The CDR3 DNA reads as TGCGCCAGCAGCCCGGACGGGACCAAGCCCCAGCATTTT. Translated, it gives CASSPDGTKPQHF. V gene TRBV5-1 combines with J gene TRBJ1-5; D is possibly TRBD1 (5 bases). Germline lookup yields CDR1 SGHRS and CDR2 YFSETQ. Trimming took 4 bases from V and 8 from J, leaving 13 bases between them. The CDR3 is made up of 13 amino acids.

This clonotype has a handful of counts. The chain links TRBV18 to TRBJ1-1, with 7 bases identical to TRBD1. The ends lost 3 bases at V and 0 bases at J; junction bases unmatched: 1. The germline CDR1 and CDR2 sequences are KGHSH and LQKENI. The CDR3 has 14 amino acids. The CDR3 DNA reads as TGTGCCAGCTCACCGGGACAGATGAACACTGAAGCTTTCTTT. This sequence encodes CASSPGQMNTEAFF.

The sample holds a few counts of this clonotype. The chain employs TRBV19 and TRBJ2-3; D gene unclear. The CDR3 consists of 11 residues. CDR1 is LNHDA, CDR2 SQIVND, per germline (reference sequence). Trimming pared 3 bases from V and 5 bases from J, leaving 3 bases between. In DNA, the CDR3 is TGTGCCAGTAGTATCCTAGATACGCAGTATTTT. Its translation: CASSILDTQYF.

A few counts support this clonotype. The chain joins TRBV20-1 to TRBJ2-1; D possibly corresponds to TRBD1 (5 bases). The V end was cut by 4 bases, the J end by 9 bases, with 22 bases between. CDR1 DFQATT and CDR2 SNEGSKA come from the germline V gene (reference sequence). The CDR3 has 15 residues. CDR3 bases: TGCAGTGCTATAGGTCCAGGGAAAGGTCTGATTGAGCAGTTCTTC. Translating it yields CSAIGPGKGLIEQFF.

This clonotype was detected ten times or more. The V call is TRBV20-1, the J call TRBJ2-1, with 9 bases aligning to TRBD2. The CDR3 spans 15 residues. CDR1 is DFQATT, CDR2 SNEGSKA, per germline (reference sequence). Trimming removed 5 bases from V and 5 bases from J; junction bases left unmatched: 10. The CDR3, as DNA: TGCAGTGCTGGCGGGGCGGGGGGGACCCACAATGAGCAGTTCTTC. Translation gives CSAGGAGGTHNEQFF.

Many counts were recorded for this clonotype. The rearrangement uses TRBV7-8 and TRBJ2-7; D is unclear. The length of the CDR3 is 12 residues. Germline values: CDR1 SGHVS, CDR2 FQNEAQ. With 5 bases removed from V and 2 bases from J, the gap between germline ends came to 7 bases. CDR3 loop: CASSPHTYEQYV. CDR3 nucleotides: TGTGCCAGCAGCCCACATACCTACGAGCAGTACGTC.

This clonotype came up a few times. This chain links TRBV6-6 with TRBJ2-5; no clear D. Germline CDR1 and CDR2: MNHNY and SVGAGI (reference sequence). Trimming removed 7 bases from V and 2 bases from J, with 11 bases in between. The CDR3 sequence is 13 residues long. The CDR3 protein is CASMMRSQETQYF. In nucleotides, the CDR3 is TGTGCCAGCATGATGCGGTCGCAAGAGACCCAGTACTTC.

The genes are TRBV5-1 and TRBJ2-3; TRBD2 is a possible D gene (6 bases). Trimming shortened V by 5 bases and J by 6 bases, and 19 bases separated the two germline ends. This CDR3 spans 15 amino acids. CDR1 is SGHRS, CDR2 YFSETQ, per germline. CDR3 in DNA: TGCGCCAGCAGGGTAGGGACTGGGAGTTATGATACGCAGTATTTT. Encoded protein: CASRVGTGSYDTQYF.

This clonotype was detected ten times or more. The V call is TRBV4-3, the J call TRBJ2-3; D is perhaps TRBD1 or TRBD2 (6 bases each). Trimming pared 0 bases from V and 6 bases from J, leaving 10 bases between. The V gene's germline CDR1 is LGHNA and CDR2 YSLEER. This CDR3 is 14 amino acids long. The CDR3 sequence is CASSQDRGPDTQYF. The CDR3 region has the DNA TGCGCCAGCAGCCAAGATCGGGGGCCGGATACGCAGTATTTT.